This T cell receptor (beta chain) was identified during a study of T cells expressing NK-cell markers. TCRdb reprocessed the 5' RACE reads; each CDR3 protein has one entry and no DNA is given. The clone table shows over 150,000 distinct CDR3 sequences, with the ten largest holding approximately 35%. The sequence came from a woman aged 45-59 years in good health. The sequenced material came from blood T cells: a sorted CD56 or NKG2C T cell subset, CD4+ or CD8+ T cells, or bulk PBMC T cells (not recorded which).

The chain's CDR3 is CASSQSSGWGTDTQYF. This rearrangement joins TRBV14 to TRBJ2-3; TCRdb's D call of TRBD2 is untestable without DNA. This CDR3 is built from 16 residues. Looked up from germline, CDR1 is SGHDN and CDR2 is FVKESK.